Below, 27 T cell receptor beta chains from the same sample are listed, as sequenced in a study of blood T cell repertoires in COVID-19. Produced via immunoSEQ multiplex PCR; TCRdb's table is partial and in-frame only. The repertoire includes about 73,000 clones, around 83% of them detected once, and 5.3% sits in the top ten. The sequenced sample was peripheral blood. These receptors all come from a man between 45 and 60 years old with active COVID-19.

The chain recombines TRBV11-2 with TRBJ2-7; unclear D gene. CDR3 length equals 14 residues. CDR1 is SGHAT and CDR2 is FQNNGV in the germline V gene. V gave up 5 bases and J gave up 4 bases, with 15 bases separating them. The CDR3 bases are TGTGCCAGCAGCCCGCAGGTGGTCAGGTACGAGCAGTACTTC. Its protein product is CASSPQVVRYEQYF.

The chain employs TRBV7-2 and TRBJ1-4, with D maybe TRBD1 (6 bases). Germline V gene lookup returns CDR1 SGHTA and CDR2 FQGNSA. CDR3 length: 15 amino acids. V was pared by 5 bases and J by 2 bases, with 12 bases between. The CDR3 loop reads CASSPGAVTNEKLFF. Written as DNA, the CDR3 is TGTGCCAGCAGCCCAGGGGCAGTGACTAATGAAAAACTGTTTTTT.

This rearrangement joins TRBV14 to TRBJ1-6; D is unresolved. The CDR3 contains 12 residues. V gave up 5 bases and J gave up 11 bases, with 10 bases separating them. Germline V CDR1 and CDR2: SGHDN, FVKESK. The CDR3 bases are TGTGCCAGCAGCGCCCGACAAGCACCCCTCCACTTT. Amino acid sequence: CASSARQAPLHF.

The CDR3 DNA reads as TGTGCCAGCAGAGAGACACTGGCCCAAGAGACCCAGTACTTC. Encoded protein: CASRETLAQETQYF. The V call is TRBV6-5, the J call TRBJ2-5; D is undetermined. Germline CDR1 is MNHEY and CDR2 is SVGAGI. Trimming pared 6 bases from V and 1 base from J, leaving 12 bases between. The CDR3 is made up of 14 amino acids.

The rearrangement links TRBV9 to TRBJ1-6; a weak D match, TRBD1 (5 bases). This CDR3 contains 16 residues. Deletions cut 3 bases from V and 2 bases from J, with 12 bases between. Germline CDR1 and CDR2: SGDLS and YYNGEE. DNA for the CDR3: TGTGCCAGCAGCGCAGTCGCAGGGACCTATAATTCACCCCTCCACTTT. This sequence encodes CASSAVAGTYNSPLHF. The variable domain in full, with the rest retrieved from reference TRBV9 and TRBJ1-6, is DSGVTQTPKHLITATGQRVTLRCSPRSGDLSVYWYQQSLDQGLQFLIQYYNGEERAKGNILERFSAQQFPDLHSELNLSSLELGDSALYFCASSAVAGTYNSPLHFGNGTRLTVT.

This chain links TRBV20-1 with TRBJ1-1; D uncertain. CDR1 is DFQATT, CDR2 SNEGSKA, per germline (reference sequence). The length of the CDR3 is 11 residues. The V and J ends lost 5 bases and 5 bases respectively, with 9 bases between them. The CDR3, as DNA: TGCAGTGCTGGCCAGCGGACTGAAGCTTTCTTT. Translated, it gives CSAGQRTEAFF.

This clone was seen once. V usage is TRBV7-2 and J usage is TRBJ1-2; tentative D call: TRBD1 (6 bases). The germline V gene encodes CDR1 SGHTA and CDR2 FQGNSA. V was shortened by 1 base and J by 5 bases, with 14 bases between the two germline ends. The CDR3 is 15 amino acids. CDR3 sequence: CASSLGGGEPYGYTF. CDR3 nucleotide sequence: TGTGCCAGCAGCTTAGGTGGGGGCGAGCCTTATGGCTACACCTTC.

As DNA, the CDR3 is TGTGCCAGCAGCTTGGTCAGGGGGGATACGCAGTATTTT. As protein: CASSLVRGDTQYF. The chain links TRBV5-4 to TRBJ2-3; 7 positions agree with TRBD1. The CDR3 has 13 residues. After removal of 0 bases from V and 6 bases from J, the junction contained 1 base not matched to a gene. Germline lookup yields CDR1 SGHNT and CDR2 YYREEE (reference sequence).

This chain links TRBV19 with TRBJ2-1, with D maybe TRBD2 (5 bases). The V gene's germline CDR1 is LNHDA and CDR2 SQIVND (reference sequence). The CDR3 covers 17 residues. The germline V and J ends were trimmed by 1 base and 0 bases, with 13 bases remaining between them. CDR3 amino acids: CASSIGGLFLSYNEQFF. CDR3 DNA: TGTGCCAGTAGTATAGGAGGGCTTTTCCTCTCCTACAATGAGCAGTTCTTC.

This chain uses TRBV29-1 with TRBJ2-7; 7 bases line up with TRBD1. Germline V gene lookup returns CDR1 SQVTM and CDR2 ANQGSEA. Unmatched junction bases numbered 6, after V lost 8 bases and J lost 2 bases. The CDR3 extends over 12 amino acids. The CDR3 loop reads CSTRQGTYEQYF. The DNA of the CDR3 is TGCAGCACCCGACAGGGAACCTACGAGCAGTACTTC.

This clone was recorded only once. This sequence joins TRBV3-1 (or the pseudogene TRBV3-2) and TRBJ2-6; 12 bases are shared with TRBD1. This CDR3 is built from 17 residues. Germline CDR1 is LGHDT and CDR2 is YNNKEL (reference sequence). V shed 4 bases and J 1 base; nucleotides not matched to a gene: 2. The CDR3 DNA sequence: TGTGCCAGCAGCCGGGGACAGGGGGCATCTGGGGCCAACGTCCTGACTTTC. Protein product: CASSRGQGASGANVLTF.

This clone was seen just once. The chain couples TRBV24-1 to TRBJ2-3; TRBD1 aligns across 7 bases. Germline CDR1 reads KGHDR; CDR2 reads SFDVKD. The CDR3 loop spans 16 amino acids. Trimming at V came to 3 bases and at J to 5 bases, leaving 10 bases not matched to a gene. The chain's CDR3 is CATSDVTGSSGDTQYF. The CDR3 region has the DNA TGTGCCACCAGTGATGTGACAGGGAGTTCGGGAGATACGCAGTATTTT.

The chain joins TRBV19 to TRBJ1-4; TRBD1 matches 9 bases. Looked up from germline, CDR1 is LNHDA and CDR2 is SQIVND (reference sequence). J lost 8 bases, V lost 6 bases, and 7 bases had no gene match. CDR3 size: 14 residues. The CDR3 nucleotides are TGTGCCAGTAGCCCCGGGACAGGGCACGAAAAACTGTTTTTT. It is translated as CASSPGTGHEKLFF.

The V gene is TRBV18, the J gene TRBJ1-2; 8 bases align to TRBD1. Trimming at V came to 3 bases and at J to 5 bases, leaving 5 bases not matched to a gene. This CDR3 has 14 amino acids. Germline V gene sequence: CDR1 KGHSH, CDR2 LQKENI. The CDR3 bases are TGTGCCAGCTCACCCAGGACAGGGCAATATGGCTACACCTTC. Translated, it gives CASSPRTGQYGYTF. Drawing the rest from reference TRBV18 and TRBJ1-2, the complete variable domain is NAGVMQNPRHLVRRRGQEARLRCSPMKGHSHVYWYRQLPEEGLKFMVYLQKENIIDESGMPKERFSAEFPKEGPSILRIQQVVRGDSAAYFCASSPRTGQYGYTFGSGTRLTVV.

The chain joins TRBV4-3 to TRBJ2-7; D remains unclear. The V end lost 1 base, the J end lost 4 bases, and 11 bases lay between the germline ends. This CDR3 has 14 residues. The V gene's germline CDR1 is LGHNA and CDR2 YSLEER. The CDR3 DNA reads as TGCGCCAGCAGCCAAGGCCGGGTTGGGTACGAGCAGTACTTC. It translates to CASSQGRVGYEQYF.

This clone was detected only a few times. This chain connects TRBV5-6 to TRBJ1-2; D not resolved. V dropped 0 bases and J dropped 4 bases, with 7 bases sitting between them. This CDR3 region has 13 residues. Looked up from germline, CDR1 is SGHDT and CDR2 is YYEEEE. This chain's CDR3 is CASSLGLRYGYTF. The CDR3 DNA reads TGTGCCAGCAGCTTGGGACTGCGCTATGGCTACACCTTC.

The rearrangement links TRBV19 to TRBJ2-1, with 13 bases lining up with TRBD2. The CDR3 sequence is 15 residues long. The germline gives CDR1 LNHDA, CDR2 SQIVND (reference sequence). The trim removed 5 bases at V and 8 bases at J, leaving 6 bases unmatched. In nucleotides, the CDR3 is TGTGCCAGTAGTCCAAGGACTAGCGGGAGACATGAGCAGTTCTTC. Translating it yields CASSPRTSGRHEQFF.

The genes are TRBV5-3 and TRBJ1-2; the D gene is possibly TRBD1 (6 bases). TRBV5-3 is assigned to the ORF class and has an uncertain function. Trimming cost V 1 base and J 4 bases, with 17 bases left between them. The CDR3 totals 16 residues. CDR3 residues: CARSLTGPTLSYGYTF. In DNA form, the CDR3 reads TGTGCCAGAAGCTTGACAGGGCCCACCCTCTCCTATGGCTACACCTTC.

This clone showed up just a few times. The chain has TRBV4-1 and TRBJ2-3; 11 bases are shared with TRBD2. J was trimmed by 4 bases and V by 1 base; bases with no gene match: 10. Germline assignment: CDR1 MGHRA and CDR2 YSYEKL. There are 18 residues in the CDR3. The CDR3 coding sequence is TGCGCCAGCAGCCAAGCTCACTTAGCGGGGGGGCAGGCAGATACGCAGTATTTT. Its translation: CASSQAHLAGGQADTQYF.

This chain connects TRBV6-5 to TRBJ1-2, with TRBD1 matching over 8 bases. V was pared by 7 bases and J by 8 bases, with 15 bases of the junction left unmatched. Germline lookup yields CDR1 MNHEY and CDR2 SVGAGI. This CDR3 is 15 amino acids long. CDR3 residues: CASTPGTGSQRGYTF. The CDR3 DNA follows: TGTGCCAGCACTCCCGGGACAGGCTCCCAACGAGGCTACACCTTC.

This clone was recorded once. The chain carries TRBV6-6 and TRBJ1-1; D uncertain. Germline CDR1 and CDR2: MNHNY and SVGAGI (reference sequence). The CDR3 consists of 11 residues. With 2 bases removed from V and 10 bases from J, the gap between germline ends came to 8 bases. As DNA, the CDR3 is TGTGCCAGCAGTTACGCCCAGGCAGCTTTCTTT. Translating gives CASSYAQAAFF.

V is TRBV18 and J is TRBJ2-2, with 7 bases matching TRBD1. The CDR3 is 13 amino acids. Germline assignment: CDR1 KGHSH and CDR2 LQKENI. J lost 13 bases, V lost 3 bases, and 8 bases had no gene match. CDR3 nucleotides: TGTGCCAGCTCACCGATCGACAGGGATGGGCTGTTTTTT. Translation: CASSPIDRDGLFF.

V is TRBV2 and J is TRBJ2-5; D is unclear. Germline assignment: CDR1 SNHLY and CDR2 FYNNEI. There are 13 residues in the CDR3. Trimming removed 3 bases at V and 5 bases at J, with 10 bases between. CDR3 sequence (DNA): TGTGCCAGCAGTGACGAGGAATACGAGACCCAGTACTTC. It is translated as CASSDEEYETQYF.

The CDR3 region is CASSPTSAGQLNEKLFF. The CDR3 DNA is TGTGCCAGCAGCCCCACCTCCGCGGGACAGCTTAATGAAAAACTGTTTTTT. V gene TRBV4-2 combines with J gene TRBJ1-4, with TRBD1 identical over 7 bases. Germline assignment: CDR1 LGHNA and CDR2 YNFKEQ. V shed 4 bases, J shed 4 bases, and the junction held 12 bases outside the gene matches. The CDR3 spans 17 residues.

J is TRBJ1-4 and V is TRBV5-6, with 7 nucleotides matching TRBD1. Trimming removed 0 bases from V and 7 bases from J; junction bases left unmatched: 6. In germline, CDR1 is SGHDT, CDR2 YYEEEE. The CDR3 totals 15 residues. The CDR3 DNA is TGTGCCAGCAGCTTGGCCGGGAGACAGGGTGAAAAACTGTTTTTT. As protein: CASSLAGRQGEKLFF. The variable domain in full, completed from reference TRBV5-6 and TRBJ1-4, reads DAGVTQSPTHLIKTRGQQVTLRCSPKSGHDTVSWYQQALGQGPQFIFQYYEEEERQRGNFPDRFSGHQFPNYSSELNVNALLLGDSALYLCASSLAGRQGEKLFFGSGTQLSVL.

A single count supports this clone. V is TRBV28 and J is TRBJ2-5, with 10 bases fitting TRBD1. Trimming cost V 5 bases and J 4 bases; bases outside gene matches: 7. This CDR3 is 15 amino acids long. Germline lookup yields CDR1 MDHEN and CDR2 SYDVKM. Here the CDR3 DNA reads TGTGCCAGCAGTGGCGCGGGACAGGGGAGAGAGACCCAGTACTTC. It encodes CASSGAGQGRETQYF.

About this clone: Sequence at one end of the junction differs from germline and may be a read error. CDR3 sequence reads: CASSPTALPPYGQYF. The DNA of the CDR3 is TGTGCCAGTAGTCCGACAGCGCTACCTCCCTACGGGCAGTACTTC. V and J are TRBV19 and TRBJ2-7; the D gene is possibly TRBD1 (5 bases). In germline, CDR1 is LNHDA, CDR2 SQIVND (reference sequence). This CDR3 has 15 residues.